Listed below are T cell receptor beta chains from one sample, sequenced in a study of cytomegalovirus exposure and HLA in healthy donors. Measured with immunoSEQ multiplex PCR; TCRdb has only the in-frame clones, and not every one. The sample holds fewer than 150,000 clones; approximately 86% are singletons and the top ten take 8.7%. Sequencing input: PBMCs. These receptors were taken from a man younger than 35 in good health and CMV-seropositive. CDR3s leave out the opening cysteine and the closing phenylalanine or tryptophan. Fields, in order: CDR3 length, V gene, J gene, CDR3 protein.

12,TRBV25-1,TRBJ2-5,ASRASGWGETQY
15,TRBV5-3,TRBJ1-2,ARSNNKDRGKVSGYT
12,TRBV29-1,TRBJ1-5,SVRGGGPNQPQH
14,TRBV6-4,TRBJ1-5,ATDREQGAHTQPQH
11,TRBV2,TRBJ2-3,ASSESDSATQY
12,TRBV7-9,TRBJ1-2,ASSLDQGYYGYT
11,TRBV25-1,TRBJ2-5,ASSEAGQETQY
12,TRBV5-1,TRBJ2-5,ASSSRGPEETQY
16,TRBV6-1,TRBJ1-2,ASSEAIYKSGQRIGYT
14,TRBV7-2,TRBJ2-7,ASSRRTGQTSYEQY
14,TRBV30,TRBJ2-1,AWIDKRGPTHNEQF
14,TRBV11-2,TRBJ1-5,ASSPGVRGSNQPQH
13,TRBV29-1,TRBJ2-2,SVEVSGSETGELF
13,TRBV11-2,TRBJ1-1,ASSLTGHPNTEAF
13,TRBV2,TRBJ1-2,ASSILDSSAYGYT
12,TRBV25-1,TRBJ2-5,ASSEVSVKETQY
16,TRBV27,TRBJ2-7,ASSPLWVQGPQSYEQY
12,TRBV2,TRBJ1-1,ASSDGTGFTEAF